This is a list of T cell receptor beta chains from one sample in a study of Ad26.COV2.S vaccination and SARS-CoV-2 variants. The table came from immunoSEQ multiplex PCR; TCRdb's copy has only in-frame clones and leaves some out. The data show about 480,000 clones, approximately 90% seen once. The starting material was peripheral blood, obtained in a trial of Ad26.COV2.S vaccine versus placebo. Every receptor here comes from a person between 18 and 65 years old who received the Ad26.COV2.S COVID-19 vaccine or a placebo. The conserved cysteine and the conserved F or W are not part of the CDR3 here. The D gene is left open where the match is weak.

v_call	d_call	cdr3_aa
TRBV3-1/TRBV3-2	-	ASSDTYEQY
TRBV6-6	-	ASKETGTGETQY
TRBV24-1	-	ATRRLLLAKNIQY
TRBV18	TRBD1	ASRDRGTDTQY
TRBV5-1	TRBD2	ASSYTGKGGRANEQF
TRBV6-1	-	ASSERDGGSTASYGYT
TRBV27	-	ASSSNRYARDEQY
TRBV6-5	TRBD1	ASTLDRVVTEAF
TRBV5-1	TRBD1	ASSLARDRGYT
TRBV5-6	TRBD1	ASSKSGQFSYNEQF
TRBV7-9	-	ASSLGGPPRETQY
TRBV28	-	ASRESTGELF
TRBV19	TRBD1	ASNRGTAGNTIY
TRBV6-5	-	ASSYSSGGSTDTQY
TRBV2	-	ASSELGNWELF
TRBV19	TRBD2	ASSIVGTKQETQY